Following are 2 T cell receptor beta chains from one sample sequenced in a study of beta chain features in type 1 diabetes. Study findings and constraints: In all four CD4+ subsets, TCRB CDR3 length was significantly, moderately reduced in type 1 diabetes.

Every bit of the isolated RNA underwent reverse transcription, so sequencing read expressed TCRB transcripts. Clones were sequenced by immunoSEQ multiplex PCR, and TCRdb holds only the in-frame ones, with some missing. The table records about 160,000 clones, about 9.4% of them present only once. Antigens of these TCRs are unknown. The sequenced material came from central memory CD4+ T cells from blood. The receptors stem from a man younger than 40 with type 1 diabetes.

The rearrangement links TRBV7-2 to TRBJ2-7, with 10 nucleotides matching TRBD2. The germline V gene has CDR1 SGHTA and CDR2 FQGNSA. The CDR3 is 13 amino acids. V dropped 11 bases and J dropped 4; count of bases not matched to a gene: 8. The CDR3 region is CASRLAGVYEQYF. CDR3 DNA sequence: TGTGCCTCGCGGCTAGCGGGAGTTTACGAGCAGTACTTC. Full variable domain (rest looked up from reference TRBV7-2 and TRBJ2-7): GAGVSQSPSNKVTEKGKDVELRCDPISGHTALYWYRQSLGQGLEFLIYFQGNSAPDKSGLPSDRFSAERTGGSVSTLTIQRTQQEDSAVYLCASRLAGVYEQYFGPGTRLTVT.

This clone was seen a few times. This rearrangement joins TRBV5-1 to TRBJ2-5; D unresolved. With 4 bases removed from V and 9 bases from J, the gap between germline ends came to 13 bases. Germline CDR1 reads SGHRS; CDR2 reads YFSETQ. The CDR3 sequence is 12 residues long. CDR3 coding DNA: TGCGCCAGCAGCCCCGGAAGTCAGGCCCAGTACTTC. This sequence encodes CASSPGSQAQYF.